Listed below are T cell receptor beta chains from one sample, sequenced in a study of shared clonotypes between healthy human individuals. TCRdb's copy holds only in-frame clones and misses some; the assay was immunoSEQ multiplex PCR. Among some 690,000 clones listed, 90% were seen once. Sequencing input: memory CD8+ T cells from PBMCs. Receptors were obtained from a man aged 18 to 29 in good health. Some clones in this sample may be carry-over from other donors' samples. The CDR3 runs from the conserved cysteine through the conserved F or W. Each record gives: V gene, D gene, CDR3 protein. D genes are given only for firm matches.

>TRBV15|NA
CATSRALENQPQHF
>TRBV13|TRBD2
CASSLAGTSGPTDTQYF
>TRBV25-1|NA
CASSESLAREQYF
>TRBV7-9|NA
CASSLLGETNYGYTF
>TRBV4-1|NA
CASSRDPDGSFGPQHF
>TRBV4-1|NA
CASSQLEGGNQPQHF
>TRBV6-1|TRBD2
CASSDGLAASYEQYF
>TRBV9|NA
CASSVAASYNEQFF
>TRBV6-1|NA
CASSEWGVGNQPQHF
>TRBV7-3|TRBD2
CASSLHGAGGPYNEQFF
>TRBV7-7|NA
CASSPPGPGETQYF
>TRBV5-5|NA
CASRGDRAEQFF
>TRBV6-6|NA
CASSHLGTLQETQYF
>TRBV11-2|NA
CASSLVGARDEQYF
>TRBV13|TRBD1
CASSLEGQGGDEQYF
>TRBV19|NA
CASSQDSHWNTIYF
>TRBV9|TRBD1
CASSVWDSNTGELFF
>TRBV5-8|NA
CASSLLRLRDRLYNSPLHF
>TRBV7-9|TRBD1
CASSSGQANTDTQYF
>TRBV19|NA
CASSIREWSHEQYF